This is a list of T cell receptor beta chains from one sample in a study of monozygotic twins with inflammatory bowel disease. TCRdb re-called the 5' RACE reads, yielding one record per CDR3 amino acid sequence without DNA. The sample spans some 89,000 distinct CDR3 sequences; the ten largest clones claim about 8%. Sequencing input: blood. The receptors stem from a human donor with ulcerative colitis or Crohn's disease, or a healthy co-twin of an affected twin (not recorded which). Each CDR3 is given with its conserved first and last residue.

J,V,CDR3
TRBJ1-5,TRBV5-5,CASSAGQLSNQPQHF
TRBJ2-2,TRBV12-3/TRBV12-4,CASTLGGQGAVLTGELFF
TRBJ2-6,TRBV12-5,CASGLVAERLASGANVLTF
TRBJ2-3,TRBV5-1,CASSPGGGVPSTDTQYF
TRBJ2-5,TRBV11-2,CASSSFSSGGASLETQYF
TRBJ2-7,TRBV20-1,CSARRQESTYEQYF
TRBJ2-5,TRBV27,CASSSARGKSQETQYF
TRBJ1-1,TRBV7-2,CASSLRGPMNTEAFF
TRBJ1-1,TRBV19,CASSIVARMNTEAFF
TRBJ2-7,TRBV6-6,CASKVSENEQYF
TRBJ2-2,TRBV15,CATSRGGYTGELFF
TRBJ1-6,TRBV20-1,CSARDHLSLSSYNSPLHF
TRBJ1-2,TRBV29-1,CSVPQGTGGYYGYTF
TRBJ2-5,TRBV20-1,CSAPDLGGVETQYF
TRBJ2-1,TRBV5-1,CASSFGGGDNEQFF
TRBJ1-1,TRBV11-1,CASSLYGANTEAFF
TRBJ2-3,TRBV7-8,CASTPRWEAETQYF
TRBJ1-2,TRBV20-1,CSAEGHTKTNYGYTF
TRBJ1-2,TRBV10-3,CATTNTGGGYTF
TRBJ1-1,TRBV12-3/TRBV12-4,CASSLSENTEAFF
TRBJ1-6,TRBV7-7,CASSRREDSPLHF
TRBJ2-7,TRBV5-5,CASSITSRTYEQYF
TRBJ1-1,TRBV18,CASSPNIGTESF
TRBJ1-1,TRBV5-5,CASSLVVGDTEAFF